The 21 T cell receptor beta chains in this list originate from one sample, sequenced in a study of cytomegalovirus exposure and HLA in healthy donors. PCR used 60 Vbeta primers and 13 Jbeta primers. The table came from immunoSEQ multiplex PCR; TCRdb's copy has only in-frame clones and leaves some out. The sample carries about 140,000 clones, approximately 80% recorded once. The sequencing input was PBMCs. These receptors came from a man aged 45-60 years in good health and CMV-seronegative.

The V and J genes are TRBV19 and TRBJ1-2; 12 nucleotides line up with TRBD1. Unmatched junction bases numbered 14, after V lost 5 bases and J lost 4 bases. The CDR3 length is 18 residues. Germline V gene sequence: CDR1 LNHDA, CDR2 SQIVND (reference sequence). CDR3 sequence reads: CASSGGQGASIAFYGYTF. The CDR3 coding sequence is TGTGCCAGTAGTGGGGGACAGGGGGCATCAATAGCCTTCTATGGCTACACCTTC.

This chain joins TRBV5-1 and TRBJ2-5; TRBD2 is a possible D gene (5 bases). The germline CDR1 and CDR2 sequences are SGHRS and YFSETQ. The CDR3 is made up of 17 amino acids. Between the trimmed V and J ends, which lost 0 bases and 4 bases, there was a span of 19 bases. This chain's CDR3 is CASSLGGSSGIVETQYF. The CDR3 bases are TGCGCCAGCAGCTTGGGTGGGAGCTCAGGTATTGTAGAGACCCAGTACTTC.

Only a few counts were recorded for this clone. V is TRBV7-8 and J is TRBJ1-5; a possible D gene is TRBD1 (6 bases). The CDR3 extends over 15 amino acids. The ends were cut back, 0 bases at V and 5 bases at J, with 11 bases in the middle. Germline V gives CDR1 SGHVS, CDR2 FQNEAQ. The CDR3 sequence: CASSLALDRYQPQHF. DNA for the CDR3: TGTGCCAGCAGCTTAGCCCTAGACAGGTATCAGCCCCAGCATTTT.

The chain joins TRBV6-1 to TRBJ1-1; D is unclear. The CDR3 loop spans 13 amino acids. Trimming took 6 bases from V and 1 from J, leaving 9 bases between them. In germline, CDR1 is MNHNS, CDR2 SASEGT. CDR3 sequence: CASSQTANTEAFF. The CDR3 DNA sequence: TGTGCCAGCAGCCAAACAGCGAACACTGAAGCTTTCTTT.

DNA for the CDR3: TGTGCCAGCAGTGCGACAGGAGGAACCGGGGAGCTGTTTTTT. This sequence encodes CASSATGGTGELFF. V and J are TRBV25-1 and TRBJ2-2, with a tentative D call TRBD1 (6 bases). The CDR3 length is 14 residues. CDR1 is MGHDK and CDR2 is SYGVNS in the germline V gene. Trimming pared 4 bases from V and 5 bases from J, leaving 11 bases between.

The chain employs TRBV7-7 and TRBJ2-1; possible D gene TRBD2, 5 bases. Germline V gives CDR1 SSHAT, CDR2 FNYEAQ (reference sequence). Trimming took 4 bases from V and 5 from J, leaving 12 bases between them. The CDR3 covers 14 residues. This CDR3 reads CASSSHPGNNEQFF. The CDR3, as DNA: TGTGCCAGCAGCTCCCACCCGGGGAACAATGAGCAGTTCTTC.

This clone has more than one count but fewer than ten. The CDR3 protein is CASSLDRGYGYTF. The CDR3, as DNA: TGTGCCAGCAGCTTAGACAGGGGCTATGGCTACACCTTC. The rearrangement joins TRBV7-2 to TRBJ1-2; TRBD1 matches at 7 bases. Germline CDR1 is SGHTA and CDR2 is FQGNSA. Trimming took 1 base from V and 4 from J; bases not matched to a gene: 0. There are 13 residues in the CDR3.

The V and J genes are TRBV28 and TRBJ1-2, with a weak D call TRBD1 (5 bases). The CDR3 loop spans 14 amino acids. Trimming shortened V by 10 bases and J by 4 bases, and 19 bases separated the two germline ends. Per germline, CDR1 MDHEN and CDR2 SYDVKM. The CDR3: CATAILGLSYGYTF. CDR3 nucleotide sequence: TGTGCCACCGCTATTCTGGGACTCTCCTATGGCTACACCTTC.

The chain carries TRBV9 and TRBJ2-1; the D gene is possibly TRBD1 (6 bases). The germline V gene has CDR1 SGDLS and CDR2 YYNGEE. Trimming pared 1 base from V and 6 bases from J, leaving 11 bases between. The CDR3 sequence is 14 residues long. The CDR3 is CASSVSGDRNEQFF. CDR3 DNA: TGTGCCAGCAGCGTATCAGGGGATCGCAATGAGCAGTTCTTC.

This clone is categorized as medium-sized. This sequence joins TRBV12-5 and TRBJ2-2; 7 nucleotides match TRBD2. V shed 2 bases, J shed 8 bases, and the junction held 5 bases outside the gene matches. This CDR3 has 14 residues. Germline V gene lookup returns CDR1 LGHNT and CDR2 FRNRAP. The CDR3 DNA reads TGTGCTAGTGGTTTGAGACTAGCAACGGGGGAGCTGTTTTTT. Its translation: CASGLRLATGELFF. Complete variable domain (other parts from reference TRBV12-5 and TRBJ2-2): DARVTQTPRHKVTEMGQEVTMRCQPILGHNTVFWYRQTMMQGLELLAYFRNRAPLDDSGMPKDRFSAEMPDATLATLKIQPSEPRDSAVYFCASGLRLATGELFFGEGSRLTVL.

V and J are TRBV2 and TRBJ2-3; TRBD1 might be the D (6 bases). V was pared by 7 bases and J by 6 bases, with 11 bases between. Germline V gene sequence: CDR1 SNHLY, CDR2 FYNNEI. CDR3 length equals 12 residues. CDR3 residues: CASIQGFDTQYF. Here the CDR3 DNA reads TGTGCCAGCATTCAGGGGTTCGATACGCAGTATTTT.

This chain links TRBV5-4 with TRBJ2-3; D gene ambiguous. The CDR3 spans 13 residues. Germline lookup yields CDR1 SGHNT and CDR2 YYREEE (reference sequence). The V gene lost 8 bases and the J gene lost 2 bases, with 12 bases spanning the gap. CDR3 sequence: CASLNQNTDTQYF. Here the CDR3 DNA reads TGTGCCAGTCTCAACCAGAACACAGATACGCAGTATTTT.

The genes are TRBV5-1 and TRBJ1-3; 7 bases line up with TRBD1. Germline CDR1 and CDR2: SGHRS and YFSETQ. Unmatched junction bases numbered 9, after V lost 0 bases and J lost 6 bases. The CDR3 loop spans 16 amino acids. Here the CDR3 reads CASSLGSGGLENTIYF. The CDR3 nucleotides are TGCGCCAGCAGCTTGGGGTCAGGGGGATTGGAAAACACCATATATTTT.

V usage is TRBV19 and J usage is TRBJ2-1; 9 bases fit TRBD2. CDR1 is LNHDA, CDR2 SQIVND, per germline (reference sequence). This CDR3 is built from 16 residues. With V trimmed by 5 bases and J by 7 bases, 12 bases remained unmatched. This chain's CDR3 is CASSVGVREGVNEQFF. Written as DNA, the CDR3 is TGTGCCAGTAGTGTCGGGGTGCGGGAGGGAGTGAATGAGCAGTTCTTC.

This clone occurred once. The chain is built from TRBV6-6 and TRBJ1-3; no clear D gene. Trimming took off 0 bases at V and 0 bases at J, with 6 bases between the two ends. The CDR3 is made up of 15 amino acids. The germline V gene encodes CDR1 MNHNY and CDR2 SVGAGI (reference sequence). The CDR3 DNA reads as TGTGCCAGCAGTTACTCTTCTAGCTCTGGAAACACCATATATTTT. It codes for CASSYSSSSGNTIYF.

The V gene is TRBV10-2, the J gene TRBJ2-6; 10 positions agree with TRBD1. Losses at the gene ends were 6 bases for V and 1 base for J; bases not matched to a gene: 3. The germline CDR1 and CDR2 sequences are WSHSY and SAAADI. The CDR3 covers 16 residues. The CDR3 region has the DNA TGCGCCAGCAGGACAGGGGGCTTTTCTGGGGCCAACGTCCTGACTTTC. This translates into CASRTGGFSGANVLTF.

The J gene is TRBJ2-7, the V gene TRBV19; 7 positions agree with TRBD1. Unmatched junction bases numbered 4, after V lost 10 bases and J lost 1 base. Germline loops: CDR1 LNHDA, CDR2 SQIVND (reference sequence). This CDR3 contains 12 residues. This CDR3 reads CATRTGSYEQYF. Here the CDR3 DNA reads TGTGCCACAAGGACAGGTTCCTACGAGCAGTACTTC. The whole variable domain, remainder taken from reference TRBV19 and TRBJ2-7, is DGGITQSPKYLFRKEGQNVTLSCEQNLNHDAMYWYRQDPGQGLRLIYYSQIVNDFQKGDIAEGYSVSREKKESFPLTVTSAQKNPTAFYLCATRTGSYEQYFGPGTRLTVT.

The rearrangement joins TRBV28 to TRBJ2-7; D is perhaps TRBD1 (6 bases). The ends were cut back, 2 bases at V and 6 bases at J, with 8 bases in the middle. CDR1 and CDR2 (germline): MDHEN, SYDVKM. This CDR3 comprises 12 residues. The CDR3 DNA follows: TGTGCCAGCAGTTTACTACAGGGCGAGCAGTACTTC. Amino acid sequence: CASSLLQGEQYF.

To note about this clone: At the DNA level, this CDR3 is encoded by other sequences in the same sample as well. V and J are TRBV27 and TRBJ2-7; 8 bases are shared with TRBD1. CDR1 and CDR2 from the germline V gene are MNHEY and SMNVEV (reference sequence). This CDR3 region has 14 residues. The junction had 2 bases not matched to a gene; V was cut back by 2 bases and J by 2 bases. Written as DNA, the CDR3 is TGTGCCAGCAGTTTAAGCAGGGGGCCCTACGAGCAGTACTTC. Amino acids: CASSLSRGPYEQYF.

V and J are TRBV11-2 and TRBJ2-5, with 12 bases matching TRBD2. Germline CDR1 reads SGHAT; CDR2 reads FQNNGV. The CDR3 has 16 residues. J lost 5 bases, V lost 1 base, and 5 bases had no gene match. CDR3 sequence reads: CASSLASGGARETQYF. DNA for the CDR3: TGTGCCAGCAGCTTAGCTAGCGGGGGGGCTCGGGAGACCCAGTACTTC.

This chain joins TRBV11-1 and TRBJ1-1; D not certain. Germline CDR1 and CDR2: SGHAT and FQDESV (reference sequence). The CDR3 loop spans 14 amino acids. Trimming removed 6 bases at V and 5 bases at J, with 16 bases between. CDR3 loop: CASSREERRTEAFF. CDR3 DNA sequence: TGTGCCAGCAGTCGTGAGGAACGGCGGACTGAAGCTTTCTTT.